One sample yielded the 2 T cell receptor beta chains listed below, sequenced in a study of cytomegalovirus exposure and HLA in healthy donors. The PCR was carried out with 60 Vbeta primers and 13 Jbeta primers. TCRdb keeps only in-frame clones here, not all; method: immunoSEQ multiplex PCR. The sample comprises 100,000 to 150,000 clones, around 67% of which are singletons, and more than 4.5% rests with the top ten. The sample was PBMCs. The receptors derive from a man in his 60s in good health and CMV-seropositive.

The chain uses TRBV5-1 and TRBJ2-5, with D perhaps matching TRBD1 (5 bases). This CDR3 contains 14 residues. The V gene's germline CDR1 is SGHRS and CDR2 YFSETQ. V lost 0 bases, J lost 7 bases, and 13 bases lay in between. DNA for the CDR3: TGCGCCAGCAGCTTGGGGGCCAGGGAAGGGACCCAGTACTTC. Residues: CASSLGAREGTQYF.

The rearrangement uses TRBV5-4 and TRBJ1-1; tentatively, D is TRBD1 (5 bases). The CDR3 is made up of 15 amino acids. Between the trimmed V and J ends, which lost 4 bases and 3 bases, there was a span of 16 bases. The germline CDR1 and CDR2 sequences are SGHNT and YYREEE (reference sequence). CDR3 bases: TGTGCCAGCAGCCCGGATGGGGGGACTTACACTGAAGCTTTCTTT. This codes for CASSPDGGTYTEAFF.